The 29 T cell receptor beta chains below come from one sample, sequenced in a study of glioma-infiltrating T cells (dated by TCRdb to about 2016). Instrument on record: Illumina MiSeq. TCR alpha and beta CDR3 regions were amplified with the iRepertoire nested amplicon-rescue multiplex PCR (arm-PCR) platform from RNA. Using fastp trimming at Q25 and MiXCR clonotype assembly, TCRdb reanalyzed the public sequencing data and kept in-frame beta chains. Rows merge per CDR3 protein into single entries with the most common DNA and genes. This sample has more than 95,000 distinct CDR3 sequences in its table, and approximately 28% of those were observed once. The ten largest clones take up 35% to 55% of the sample. Sample: glioma tissue, nonneoplastic brain tissue, or PBMCs (not recorded which). The receptors shown here come from a human donor with low-grade glioma or glioblastoma, undergoing nonglioma brain surgery, or in good health (not recorded which).

In this sample, this clonotype turned up many times. The V gene is TRBV7-2, the J gene TRBJ1-5; D is uncertain. The germline V and J ends were trimmed by 2 bases and 7 bases, with 9 bases remaining between them. The CDR3 sequence is 13 residues long. Looked up from germline, CDR1 is SGHTA and CDR2 is FQGNSA. The chain's CDR3 is CASSLMLGQPQHF. The CDR3, as DNA: TGTGCCAGCAGCTTAATGTTGGGGCAGCCCCAGCATTTT.

This clonotype was detected a few times. The V gene is TRBV18, the J gene TRBJ1-2; no firm D call. Trimming removed 2 bases from V and 4 bases from J, with 14 bases in between. CDR3 length: 15 amino acids. Germline assignment: CDR1 KGHSH and CDR2 LQKENI. The DNA for the CDR3 is TGTGCCAGCTCACCAGGAAAGGCAGATCCCTATGGCTACACCTTC. This translates into CASSPGKADPYGYTF.

The chain combines TRBV7-2 with TRBJ2-7, with D maybe TRBD1 (6 bases). CDR1 SGHTA and CDR2 FQGNSA come from the germline V gene. Trimming took off 4 bases at V and 7 bases at J, with 14 bases between the two ends. The CDR3 extends over 13 amino acids. The chain's CDR3 is CASSSGQFTEQYF. CDR3 DNA sequence: TGTGCCAGCAGCTCAGGACAGTTTACGGAGCAGTACTTC.

This clonotype was recorded at least ten times. This sequence joins TRBV28 and TRBJ1-1; D is unclear. There are 14 residues in the CDR3. V lost 1 base and J lost 0, with 6 bases in between. Germline loops: CDR1 MDHEN, CDR2 SYDVKM. Written as DNA, the CDR3 is TGTGCCAGCAGTTTATTGTCCGTGAACACTGAAGCTTTCTTT. This codes for CASSLLSVNTEAFF.

Regarding this clonotype: It may be a read error: a sequence one base away is much more abundant. This chain links TRBV5-6 with TRBJ2-1, with D hard to call. Germline loops: CDR1 SGHDT, CDR2 YYEEEE. Trimming shortened V by 2 bases and J by 7 bases, and 7 bases separated the two germline ends. CDR3 length equals 12 residues. The CDR3 nucleotides read TGTGCCAGCAGCTTTTTGAGGAATGAGCAGTTCTTC. It encodes CASSFLRNEQFF.

The chain carries TRBV27 and TRBJ2-1; 9 bases are shared with TRBD1. This CDR3 has 14 residues. The V segment lost 3 bases and the J segment 6 bases; nucleotides outside the gene matches: 3. CDR1 MNHEY and CDR2 SMNVEV come from the germline V gene (reference sequence). Here the CDR3 DNA reads TGTGCCAGCAGTTTCGGGACAGGGCCCAATGAGCAGTTCTTC. Its protein product is CASSFGTGPNEQFF.

CDR3 sequence: CASSLTGLGSPLHF. The CDR3, as DNA: TGTGCCAGCAGCTTAACAGGGTTAGGTTCACCCCTCCACTTT. The chain joins TRBV7-3 to TRBJ1-6; no reliable D call. Germline CDR1 reads SGHTA; CDR2 reads FQGTGA. The CDR3 covers 14 residues. Trimming stripped 0 bases from V and 9 bases from J, with 9 bases between.

Comment on this clonotype: The germline gene is not matched at one end of the junction; a read error may be the cause. The V gene is TRBV18, the J gene TRBJ1-4, with D possibly matching TRBD1 (6 bases). The germline CDR1 and CDR2 sequences are KGHSH and LQKENI. The CDR3 contains 12 residues. CDR3 coding DNA: TGTGCCAGCTCACCGGGACATGAAAAACCGTTTTTT. Protein: CASSPGHEKPFF.

The chain joins TRBV6-1 to TRBJ2-7, with D maybe TRBD1 (6 bases). Trimming shortened V by 6 bases and J by 2 bases, and 11 bases separated the two germline ends. The CDR3 is made up of 13 amino acids. The germline V gene has CDR1 MNHNS and CDR2 SASEGT. The CDR3 reads CASRNDRTYEQYF. The CDR3 DNA reads as TGTGCCAGCAGAAACGACAGGACCTACGAGCAGTACTTC.

This chain links TRBV19 with TRBJ1-2; a possible D gene is TRBD1 (6 bases). The germline CDR1 and CDR2 sequences are LNHDA and SQIVND (reference sequence). Trimming left V 5 bases short and J 7 bases short, with 11 bases between. The CDR3 has 12 residues. The CDR3 sequence is CASSYRDGGYTF. In DNA, the CDR3 is TGTGCCAGTAGTTACAGGGATGGTGGCTACACCTTC.

This clonotype was seen many times. This rearrangement joins TRBV6-2 or TRBV6-3 to TRBJ2-1; 10 bases are shared with TRBD2. Germline trimming cut 4 bases from V and 8 bases from J; bases unmatched to any gene: 8. This CDR3 comprises 15 residues. Germline loops: CDR1 MNHEY, CDR2 SVGEGT. The CDR3 bases are TGTGCCAGCAGTTTACAGGGGACTAGCGCGTATGAGCAGTTCTTC. Amino acids: CASSLQGTSAYEQFF.

This clonotype turned up a few times. The chain couples TRBV10-3 to TRBJ2-3; possibly TRBD1 for D (5 bases). The CDR3 length is 15 residues. Trimming took off 2 bases at V and 0 bases at J, with 9 bases between the two ends. In germline, CDR1 is ENHRY, CDR2 SYGVKD. In DNA, the CDR3 is TGTGCCATCAGTGAGCAGGGAATTAGCACAGATACGCAGTATTTT. Protein sequence: CAISEQGISTDTQYF.

Turning to this clonotype: An end of the junction differs from the germline gene, which may be a read error. The chain employs TRBV24-1 and TRBJ2-5, with D maybe TRBD1 (6 bases). The length of the CDR3 is 12 residues. Germline V gene lookup returns CDR1 KGHDR and CDR2 SFDVKD. CDR3 residues: CATSDFGQSQHF. Written as DNA, the CDR3 is TGTGCCACCAGTGATTTTGGACAGTCCCAGCACTTC.

On this clonotype: In this CDR3 the conserved last residue, phenylalanine or tryptophan, is missing, so a read error is likely. The V gene is TRBV6-5, the J gene TRBJ2-3, with 8 bases fitting TRBD1. The germline V gene encodes CDR1 MNHEY and CDR2 SVGAGI. The CDR3 is 14 residues long. V lost 6 bases, J lost 11 bases, and 13 bases stayed unmatched. DNA of the CDR3: TGTGCCAGCAGCGTCCTGACAGGGGCCTACGAGCAGTATCTT. Translation: CASSVLTGAYEQYL.

To note about this clonotype: This may be a read error, as it is one base from a much larger clone. The chain links TRBV7-2 to TRBJ2-4; D is unresolved. This CDR3 contains 12 residues. Germline assignment: CDR1 SGHTA and CDR2 FQGNSA. V lost 5 bases to trimming and J lost 5 bases, with 7 bases between them. This chain's CDR3 is CASSHSENIQYF. CDR3 coding DNA: TGTGCCAGCAGCCACTCGGAAAACATTCAGTACTTC.

This clonotype showed up just a few times. This chain uses TRBV20-1 with TRBJ2-7, with TRBD1 matching over 7 bases. This CDR3 spans 15 amino acids. Trimming removed 6 bases from V and 1 base from J; junction bases left unmatched: 12. Germline CDR1 and CDR2: DFQATT and SNEGSKA (reference sequence). The CDR3 region is CSAAPGTAISYEQYF. CDR3 nucleotide sequence: TGCAGTGCAGCCCCTGGGACAGCGATTTCCTACGAGCAGTACTTC.

The rearrangement links TRBV12-3 or TRBV12-4 to TRBJ1-1, with 10 bases aligning to TRBD1. J gave up 0 bases and V 6 bases, and 4 bases lay outside the gene matches. The CDR3 is 15 amino acids. CDR3 DNA: TGTGCCAGCAGCCCTGGACAGGGGGTGAACACTGAAGCTTTCTTT. Its protein product is CASSPGQGVNTEAFF.

Only a few counts were recorded for this clonotype. The chain couples TRBV4-2 to TRBJ2-3; 11 bases match TRBD2. V dropped 4 bases and J dropped 3; count of bases not matched to a gene: 3. From germline, CDR1 is LGHNA and CDR2 YNFKEQ. This CDR3 has 15 amino acids. The CDR3: CASSPTSGGTDTQYF. In nucleotides, the CDR3 is TGTGCCAGCAGCCCAACTAGCGGGGGTACAGATACGCAGTATTTT.

This clonotype was observed many times. The chain has TRBV4-2 and TRBJ1-1; D is possibly TRBD1 (5 bases). This CDR3 has 15 residues. Germline V gives CDR1 LGHNA, CDR2 YNFKEQ. V was pared by 2 bases and J by 5 bases, with 15 bases between. The CDR3 sequence: CASSQRDFGGTEAFF. CDR3 in DNA: TGTGCCAGCAGCCAAAGGGACTTCGGGGGGACTGAAGCTTTCTTT.

This clonotype was counted ten times or more. The chain couples TRBV28 to TRBJ2-5, with D perhaps matching TRBD2 (6 bases). Trimming took off 2 bases at V and 3 bases at J, with 13 bases between the two ends. Germline V CDR1 and CDR2: MDHEN, SYDVKM. The length of the CDR3 is 15 residues. The CDR3 DNA sequence: TGTGCCAGCAGTTTAACCCTTATAGCGGAAGAGACCCAGTACTTC. Translation gives CASSLTLIAEETQYF.

This clonotype was found a few times. The chain couples TRBV7-3 to TRBJ2-1, with TRBD2 identical over 10 bases. Germline CDR1 is SGHTA and CDR2 is FQGTGA. Trimming cost V 2 bases and J 6 bases; bases outside gene matches: 7. The CDR3 is made up of 16 amino acids. CDR3 sequence (DNA): TGTGCCAGCAGCTTATCCCTAAGCGGGGGGGCCAATGAGCAGTTCTTC. Translated: CASSLSLSGGANEQFF.

Worth noting for this clonotype: A single base separates this from a much larger clone, so it may be a read error. V and J are TRBV24-1 and TRBJ2-2, with D maybe TRBD1 (5 bases). This CDR3 has 12 amino acids. The germline V gene has CDR1 KGHDR and CDR2 SFDVKD. The CDR3 sequence is CTTQGWTGELFF. In nucleotides, the CDR3 is TGTACCACCCAGGGTTGGACCGGGGAGCTGTTTTTT.

This clonotype was seen once. This may stem from a read error, because a much larger clone lies one nucleotide away. The chain joins TRBV7-9 to TRBJ1-1; no firm D call. Germline CDR1 is SEHNR and CDR2 is FQNEAQ (reference sequence). The V end lost 1 base, the J end lost 1 base, and 13 bases lay between the germline ends. The CDR3 totals 16 residues. The CDR3 spells CASSLVCRAGNTEAFF. The DNA for the CDR3 is TGTGCCAGCAGCTTAGTGTGTAGGGCGGGGAACACTGAAGCTTTCTTT.

In its sample, this clonotype was seen many times. The chain combines TRBV7-2 with TRBJ2-5; 9 bases match TRBD2. The length of the CDR3 is 14 residues. V lost 4 bases and J lost 5; bases outside the gene matches: 5. The germline V gene encodes CDR1 SGHTA and CDR2 FQGNSA. CDR3: CASSSSGGRETQYF. In DNA, the CDR3 is TGTGCCAGCAGCTCAAGCGGGGGGAGGGAGACCCAGTACTTC.

This clonotype was recorded many times. CDR3 nucleotide sequence: TGCGCCAGCAGCCAAGGCGCGGGACAGGGAATGAGGGAGTTCTTC. Its protein is CASSQGAGQGMREFF. This sequence joins TRBV4-3 and TRBJ2-1, with 9 positions matching TRBD1. CDR3 length: 15 residues. With 1 base clipped from V and 14 bases from J, the junction kept 12 bases outside the gene matches. Germline V lookup: CDR1 LGHNA, CDR2 YSLEER.

This clonotype occurred many times. V gene TRBV6-1 combines with J gene TRBJ2-2; 7 bases fit TRBD1. The germline gives CDR1 MNHNS, CDR2 SASEGT. CDR3 length equals 15 residues. With 6 bases clipped from V and 1 base from J, the junction kept 5 bases outside the gene matches. This CDR3 reads CASSLGGGNTGELFF. The CDR3 coding sequence is TGTGCCAGCAGCCTAGGGGGCGGGAACACCGGGGAGCTGTTTTTT.

In its sample, this clonotype was seen once. This could be a read error, since a much larger clone is one nucleotide away. This CDR3 fails to terminate in the conserved phenylalanine or tryptophan, so it likely reflects a read error. The J gene is TRBJ1-2, the V gene TRBV6-5, with 7 bases fitting TRBD1. Germline CDR1 is MNHEY and CDR2 is SVGAGI. This CDR3 is built from 15 residues. V lost 0 bases, J lost 3 bases, and 4 bases stayed unmatched. The CDR3 protein is CASSYSTGADYGYTL. DNA for the CDR3: TGTGCCAGCAGTTACTCCACAGGGGCGGACTATGGCTACACCCTC.

On this clonotype itself: With a much larger clone just one base away, this may be a read error. The chain combines TRBV20-1 with TRBJ1-2; 8 nucleotides agree with TRBD1. Germline-derived CDR1 and CDR2 are DFQATT and SNEGSKA (reference sequence). The CDR3 has 16 amino acids. In DNA form, the CDR3 reads TGCAGTGCTAGTCAGGGACAGGCGACGTCTAACTATGGCTACGCCTTC. Residues: CSASQGQATSNYGYAF.

This clonotype was counted between two and nine times. The chain has TRBV16 and TRBJ2-3; no reliable D call. The CDR3 is made up of 15 amino acids. Germline-derived CDR1 and CDR2 are KGHSY and FQNENV. The germline V and J ends were trimmed by 1 base and 0 bases, with 8 bases remaining between them. The CDR3 bases are TGTGCCAGCAGCCAATTCTCGGAGAGCACAGATACGCAGTATTTT. It specifies CASSQFSESTDTQYF.